This is a list of T cell receptor beta chains from one sample in a study of blood T cell repertoires in COVID-19. Only in-frame clones appear in the TCRdb table, and some are missing; sequencing was by immunoSEQ multiplex PCR. The table records 240,000 or so clones, more than 70% of them present only once. The sample consisted of peripheral blood. The receptors derive from a man of 80 years or more with acute or convalescent COVID-19. The conserved cysteine and the conserved F or W are not part of the CDR3 here. Fields, in order: D gene, CDR3 length, V gene, J gene, CDR3 protein. D genes are given only for firm matches.

D gene: TRBD2
CDR3 length: 12
V gene: TRBV5-1
J gene: TRBJ2-7
CDR3 protein: ASSSTSGVYEQY

D gene: -
CDR3 length: 9
V gene: TRBV10-1
J gene: TRBJ2-1
CDR3 protein: ASSQELEQF

D gene: TRBD1
CDR3 length: 14
V gene: TRBV6-6
J gene: TRBJ1-3
CDR3 protein: ASRPAEGGRRNTIY

D gene: -
CDR3 length: 12
V gene: TRBV5-1
J gene: TRBJ1-1
CDR3 protein: ASARAGPNTEAF

D gene: -
CDR3 length: 13
V gene: TRBV2
J gene: TRBJ1-5
CDR3 protein: ASSEDSQDNQPQH

D gene: -
CDR3 length: 11
V gene: TRBV2
J gene: TRBJ1-5
CDR3 protein: ASSPEGYQPQH

D gene: -
CDR3 length: 13
V gene: TRBV6-5
J gene: TRBJ1-2
CDR3 protein: ASSYGGDSNYGYT

D gene: -
CDR3 length: 13
V gene: TRBV5-1
J gene: TRBJ1-5
CDR3 protein: ASSLEPGSNQPQH

D gene: -
CDR3 length: 11
V gene: TRBV28
J gene: TRBJ2-5
CDR3 protein: ASSFIGKETQY

D gene: -
CDR3 length: 9
V gene: TRBV28
J gene: TRBJ2-7
CDR3 protein: ASESSYEQY

D gene: -
CDR3 length: 14
V gene: TRBV11-2
J gene: TRBJ1-6
CDR3 protein: ASRPRESRTVSPLH

D gene: TRBD1
CDR3 length: 13
V gene: TRBV6-6
J gene: TRBJ1-5
CDR3 protein: ASSTVGQGDQPQH